What follows is one T cell receptor (beta chain) and its context. As yet, its antigen is unknown. The CDR3 covers 15 residues. CDR1 is GTSNPN, CDR2 SVGIG, per germline (reference sequence). V shed 2 bases and J shed 6 bases, with 17 bases lying between them. These data are taken from a study of beta chain features in type 1 diabetes. Study in general: Analysis included roughly 100 million sorted cells drawn from all samples.

The sequenced template was cDNA made from the entire isolated RNA. TCRdb's table, derived via immunoSEQ multiplex PCR, lists solely in-frame clones and lacks some. The table has 200,000 to 250,000 clones, roughly 10% seen once. Points from the study as a whole: Small HLA sub-analyses could not settle whether HLA shapes TCRB rearrangement.

V gene TRBV30 combines with J gene TRBJ2-1, with no clear D. The clonotype was recovered from a man aged 18 to 29 in good health. Sequencing was done on a sample of central memory CD4+ T cells from blood. The CDR3 is CAWSTSRSGPNEQFF. CDR3 in DNA: TGTGCCTGGAGTACGTCCCGAAGTGGGCCCAATGAGCAGTTCTTC.